The source of this T cell receptor (beta chain) is a study of CXCR3-negative and CXCR3-positive naive CD8 T cells. The CDR3 is 15 residues long. Germline V lookup: CDR1 MNHEY, CDR2 SMNVEV (reference sequence). UMI labels and 5' RACE were used to prepare the TRB cDNA libraries. Reprocessing the 5' RACE reads, TCRdb reports a single entry for every CDR3 protein and omits DNA. Recorded for this sample: 100,000 to 150,000 distinct CDR3 sequences. Note on this clonotype: Its target is unknown.

Study-wide results and limits: Comparably high diversity was seen in both naive subsets, and much lower diversity in memory CD8+ cells. TRB CDR3s were more hydrophobic in CXCR3-positive than in CXCR3-negative naive cells.

This receptor was identified in a human donor in good health. Some clones in this sample may be carry-over from other donors' samples. Sequences were obtained from naive CXCR3- CD8+ T cells from blood. Subset reported: CD45RO-CCR7+CD27+CD95- naive CD8+ T cells lacking CXCR3 (TNR3-). The gene calls are TRBV27 and TRBJ2-1; no DNA is available, so the TRBD2 call from TCRdb remains unchecked. CDR3 sequence: CASRLEASGGNEQFF.